These 8 T cell receptor beta chains were all obtained from the same sample, sequenced in a study of CD8+ T cells in alopecia areata (dated by TCRdb to about 2018). The method behind the library was the immunoSEQ multiplex PCR assay. RNA was extracted from all samples and reverse transcribed into cDNA as template for TCR sequencing. The source is immuneACCESS, and TCRdb retained only in-frame sequences with V and J called. Part of the clones is not carried over; for the studies checked, unresolved V genes explain less than half of this, and the remainder is unexplained. The table shows under 350,000 clones here, with no singletons. The top ten hold around 1.2% of the sample. Pooled mouse cutaneous lymph node cells were stained for CD4, CD8alpha, NKG2D, NKG2ACE and other markers and were then sorted on a BD Influx. The sample was CD4+ T cells sorted from a lymph node. The receptor set was obtained from a C3H/HeJ mouse with alopecia areata. This strain is characterized by the MHC haplotype H2-k.

Of note for this clone: Gene names are the mouse ones. The read terminates 3 residues ahead of where the CDR3 ends, so the germline J gene completes it. The gene calls are TRBV5 and TRBJ1-6; the D gene is possibly TRBD1 (6 bases). TRBJ1-6 is designated an ORF whose function remains uncertain. CDR3 length: 16 amino acids. V gave up 4 bases and J gave up 1 base, with 11 bases separating them. From germline, CDR1 is LGHNA and CDR2 YNLKQL (reference sequence). This chain's CDR3 is CASSLLGQSYNSPLYF. CDR3 bases read: TGTGCCAGCAGCCTCCTCGGACAGTCCTATAATTCGCCC.

This clone was picked up a small number of times. A much larger clonotype is one base distant, so this may be a read error. Genes and germline are mouse. The CDR3 end lies 4 residues beyond the end of the read and is filled in from the germline J gene. This rearrangement joins TRBV1 to TRBJ2-2; maybe TRBD2 (6 bases). The germline V gene encodes CDR1 NSQYPW and CDR2 LRSPGD (reference sequence). CDR3 length: 16 amino acids. V lost 3 bases to trimming and J lost 3 bases, with 14 bases between them. Here the CDR3 reads CTCSAPGRGDTGQLYF. CDR3 DNA, as far as it was read: TGCACCTGCAGTGCTCCGGGACGGGGGGACACCGGG.

Concerning this clone: The listed genes are named as in mouse. The sequence runs out 4 residues before the end of the CDR3; the remainder is reconstructed from the germline J gene. Other DNA sequences within the sample encode an identical CDR3. The chain joins TRBV1 to TRBJ1-2; 10 bases are shared with TRBD1. The CDR3 totals 15 residues. With V trimmed by 3 bases and J by 0 bases, 1 base remained unmatched. Germline values: CDR1 NSQYPW, CDR2 LRSPGD (reference sequence). The CDR3 bases that were read are TGCACCTGCAGTGCGGGGACAGGGGCAAACTCC. Encoded protein: CTCSAGTGANS. The whole CDR3 protein is CTCSAGTGANSDYTF.

As concerns this clone: Germline and genes: mouse. The DNA ends 4 residues before the CDR3 does, and the rest of the CDR3 is filled in from the germline J gene. The chain has TRBV13-1 and TRBJ2-5; a possible D gene is TRBD1 (6 bases). With 5 bases removed from V and 3 bases from J, the gap between germline ends came to 13 bases. The CDR3 loop spans 14 amino acids. Per the germline V gene, CDR1 is NSHNY and CDR2 is SYGAGN. The CDR3 sequence is CASRHPGQQDTQYF. The CDR3 DNA, read in part, is TGTGCCAGCAGACATCCGGGACAACAAGAC.

This clone was seen more than once but under ten times. The listed genes are named as in mouse. The read ends 4 residues shy of where the CDR3 ends; the end is completed using the germline J gene. This chain uses TRBV5 with TRBJ2-3, with TRBD2 identical over 11 bases. This CDR3 is built from 16 residues. V gave up 4 bases and J gave up 0 bases; unmatched junction bases: 3. Germline V gene data show CDR1 as LGHNA and CDR2 as YNLKQL (reference sequence). The CDR3: CASSPTGGDSAETLYF. CDR3 bases read: TGTGCCAGCAGCCCGACTGGGGGGGATAGTGCAGAA.

Notes on this clone: Here the gene names and germline are mouse. The read ends 4 residues before the CDR3 terminus; that terminus is restored from the germline J gene. The rearrangement joins TRBV13-3 to TRBJ1-1; unclear D gene. The CDR3 sequence is 13 residues long. In germline, CDR1 is NNHDY, CDR2 SYVADS. Trimming removed 3 bases from V and 1 base from J, with 7 bases in between. The CDR3 is CASSVDKNTEVFF. The sequenced part of the CDR3 DNA is TGTGCCAGCAGTGTCGACAAAAACACA.

This clone was picked up a small number of times. Genes here carry mouse names. The CDR3 end falls 4 residues outside the read, so it is completed with the germline J gene. This rearrangement joins TRBV14 to TRBJ2-1; 7 nucleotides line up with TRBD2. Germline V gene sequence: CDR1 SGHDT, CDR2 FRDEAV. The CDR3 is made up of 13 amino acids. V dropped 4 bases and J dropped 4; count of bases not matched to a gene: 2. The CDR3 reads CASSVGGYAEQFF. The covered CDR3 bases are TGTGCCAGCAGTGTGGGGGGTTATGCT.

This clone was detected only a few times. A much larger clone differs by one base, so this may be a read error. Gene names denote mouse genes. The read gets to within 4 residues of the CDR3 end, and the germline J gene fills in the rest. This CDR3 is also generated by other DNA sequences in the sample. The chain carries TRBV1 and TRBJ1-2, with no clear D. Germline-derived CDR1 and CDR2 are NSQYPW and LRSPGD (reference sequence). CDR3 length equals 15 residues. With 0 bases removed from V and 0 bases from J, the gap between germline ends came to 8 bases. The CDR3 spells CTCSADPGANSDYTF. The CDR3 bases that were read are TGCACCTGCAGTGCAGATCCAGGTGCAAACTCC.